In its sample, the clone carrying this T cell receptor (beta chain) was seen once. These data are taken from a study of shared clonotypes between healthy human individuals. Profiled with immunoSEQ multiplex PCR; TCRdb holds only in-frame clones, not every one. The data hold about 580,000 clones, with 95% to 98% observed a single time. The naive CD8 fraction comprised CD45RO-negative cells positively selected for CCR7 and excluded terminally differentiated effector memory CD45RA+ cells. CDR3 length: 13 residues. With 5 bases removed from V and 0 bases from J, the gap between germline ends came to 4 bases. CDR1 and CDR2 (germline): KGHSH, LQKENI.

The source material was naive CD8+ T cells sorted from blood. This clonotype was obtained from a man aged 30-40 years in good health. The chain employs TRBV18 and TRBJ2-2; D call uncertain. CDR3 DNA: TGTGCCAGCTCAGATACGAACACCGGGGAGCTGTTTTTT. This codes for CASSDTNTGELFF.